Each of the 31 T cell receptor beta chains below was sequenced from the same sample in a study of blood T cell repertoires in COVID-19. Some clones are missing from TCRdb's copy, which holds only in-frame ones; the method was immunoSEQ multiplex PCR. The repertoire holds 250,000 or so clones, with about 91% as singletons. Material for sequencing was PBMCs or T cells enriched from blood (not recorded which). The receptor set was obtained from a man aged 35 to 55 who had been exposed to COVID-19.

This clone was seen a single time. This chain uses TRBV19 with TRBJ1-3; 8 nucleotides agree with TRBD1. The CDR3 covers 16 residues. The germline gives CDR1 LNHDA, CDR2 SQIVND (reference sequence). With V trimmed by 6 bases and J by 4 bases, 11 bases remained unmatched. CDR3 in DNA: TGTGCCAGTAGCCCCCTCGACAGGGGCAACGGAAACACCATATATTTT. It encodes CASSPLDRGNGNTIYF.

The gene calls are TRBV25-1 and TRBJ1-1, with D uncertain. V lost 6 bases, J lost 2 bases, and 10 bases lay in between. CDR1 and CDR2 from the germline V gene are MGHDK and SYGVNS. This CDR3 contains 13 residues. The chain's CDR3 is CASRITHNTEAFF. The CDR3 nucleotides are TGTGCCAGCAGAATAACTCATAACACTGAAGCTTTCTTT.

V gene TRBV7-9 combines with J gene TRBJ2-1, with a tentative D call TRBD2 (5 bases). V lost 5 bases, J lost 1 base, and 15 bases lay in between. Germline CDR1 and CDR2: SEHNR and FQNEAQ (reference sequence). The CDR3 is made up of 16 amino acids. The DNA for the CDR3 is TGTGCCAGCAGCCACCTAGGAGGCCCATCCTACAATGAGCAGTTCTTC. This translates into CASSHLGGPSYNEQFF.

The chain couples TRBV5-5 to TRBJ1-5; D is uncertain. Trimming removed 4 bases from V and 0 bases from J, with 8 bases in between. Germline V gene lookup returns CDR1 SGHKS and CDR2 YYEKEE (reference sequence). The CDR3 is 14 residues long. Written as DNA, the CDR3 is TGTGCCAGCAGCCTCGGGAGTAGCAATCAGCCCCAGCATTTT. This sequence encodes CASSLGSSNQPQHF.

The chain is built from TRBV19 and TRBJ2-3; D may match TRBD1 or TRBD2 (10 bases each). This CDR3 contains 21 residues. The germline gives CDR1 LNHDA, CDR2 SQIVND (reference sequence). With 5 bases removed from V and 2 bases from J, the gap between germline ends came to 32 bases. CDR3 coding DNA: TGTGCCAGTAGTCCGCCGGGACAGGGGTTGTCTAGCGGGAGAAACACAGATACGCAGTATTTT. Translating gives CASSPPGQGLSSGRNTDTQYF.

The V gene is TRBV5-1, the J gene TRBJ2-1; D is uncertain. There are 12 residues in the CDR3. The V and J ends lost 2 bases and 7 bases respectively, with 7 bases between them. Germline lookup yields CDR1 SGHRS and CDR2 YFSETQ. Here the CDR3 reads CASSLTRNEQFF. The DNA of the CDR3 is TGCGCCAGCAGCTTAACCCGGAATGAGCAGTTCTTC.

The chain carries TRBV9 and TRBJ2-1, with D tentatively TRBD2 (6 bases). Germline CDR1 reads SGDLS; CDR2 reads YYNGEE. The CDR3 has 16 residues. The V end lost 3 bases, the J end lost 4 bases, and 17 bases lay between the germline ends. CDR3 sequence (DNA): TGTGCCAGCAGCGCCTTGGGGGACTTGGGGTACAATGAGCAGTTCTTC. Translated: CASSALGDLGYNEQFF.

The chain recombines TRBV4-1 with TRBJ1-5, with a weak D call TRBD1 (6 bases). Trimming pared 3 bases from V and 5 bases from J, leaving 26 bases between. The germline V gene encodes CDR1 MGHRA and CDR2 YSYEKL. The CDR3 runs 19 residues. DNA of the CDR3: TGCGCCAGCAGCCACATATTCGACAGGATATTTTATCGGGATCAGCCCCAGCATTTT. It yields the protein CASSHIFDRIFYRDQPQHF.

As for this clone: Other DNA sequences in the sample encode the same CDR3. The CDR3, as DNA: TGTGCCAGCAGTTCTGGACAAAACACCGGGGAGCTGTTTTTT. Translation gives CASSSGQNTGELFF. V and J are TRBV28 and TRBJ2-2; possible D gene TRBD1, 5 bases. The CDR3 is 14 residues long. V was cut by 4 bases and J by 2 bases, with 8 bases left in between. The germline CDR1 and CDR2 sequences are MDHEN and SYDVKM.

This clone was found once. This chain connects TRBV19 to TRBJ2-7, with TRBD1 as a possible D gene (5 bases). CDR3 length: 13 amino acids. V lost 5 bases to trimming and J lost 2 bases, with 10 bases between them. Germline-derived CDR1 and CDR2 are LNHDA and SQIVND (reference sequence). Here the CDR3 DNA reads TGTGCCAGTAGTCCAGGGCTGACCTACGAGCAGTACTTC. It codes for CASSPGLTYEQYF.

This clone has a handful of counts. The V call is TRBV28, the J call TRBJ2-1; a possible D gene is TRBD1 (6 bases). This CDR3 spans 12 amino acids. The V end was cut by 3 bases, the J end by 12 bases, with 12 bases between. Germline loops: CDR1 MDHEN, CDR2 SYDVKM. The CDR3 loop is CASSFTGRGQFF. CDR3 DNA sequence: TGTGCCAGCAGTTTTACAGGCAGGGGGCAGTTCTTC.

The CDR3 reads CASTHLPAMNTEAFF. The DNA of the CDR3 is TGTGCCAGCACCCATTTACCAGCGATGAACACTGAAGCTTTCTTT. The chain uses TRBV18 and TRBJ1-1; the D is unclear. The CDR3 consists of 15 residues. CDR1 and CDR2 from the germline V gene are KGHSH and LQKENI. V was cut by 8 bases and J by 0 bases, with 16 bases left in between.

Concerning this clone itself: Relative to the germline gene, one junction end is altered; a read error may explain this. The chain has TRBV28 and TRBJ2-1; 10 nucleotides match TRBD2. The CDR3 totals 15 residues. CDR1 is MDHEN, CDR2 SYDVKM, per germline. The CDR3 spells CASNLAGGAYNEQFF. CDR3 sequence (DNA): TGTGCCAGCAATTTAGCGGGAGGCGCCTACAATGAGCAGTTCTTC.

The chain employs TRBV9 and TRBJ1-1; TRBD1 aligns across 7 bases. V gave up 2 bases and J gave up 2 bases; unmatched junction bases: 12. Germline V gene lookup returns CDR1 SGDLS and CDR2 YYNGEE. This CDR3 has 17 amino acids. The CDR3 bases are TGTGCCAGCAGCGTTGGGTTTCCCGGGACAGCTAACACTGAAGCTTTCTTT. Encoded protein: CASSVGFPGTANTEAFF.

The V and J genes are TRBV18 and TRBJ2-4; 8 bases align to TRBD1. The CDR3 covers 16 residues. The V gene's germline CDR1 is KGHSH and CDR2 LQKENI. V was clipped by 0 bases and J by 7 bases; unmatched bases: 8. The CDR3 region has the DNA TGTGCCAGCTCACCACCACTCGGACAGGGTTTGAACATTCAGTACTTC. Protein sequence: CASSPPLGQGLNIQYF.

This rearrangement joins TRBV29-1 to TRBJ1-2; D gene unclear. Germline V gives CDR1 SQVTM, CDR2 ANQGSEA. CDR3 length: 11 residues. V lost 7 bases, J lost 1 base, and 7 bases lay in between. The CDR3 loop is CSATDNYGYTF. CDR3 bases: TGCAGCGCGACTGATAACTATGGCTACACCTTC.

The CDR3 spells CASRLLAGGPYNEQFF. The CDR3 DNA reads as TGTGCCAGCAGACTCCTAGCGGGAGGGCCCTACAATGAGCAGTTCTTC. The chain couples TRBV3-1 (or the pseudogene TRBV3-2) to TRBJ2-1, with TRBD2 matching 12 bases. Germline V gene lookup returns CDR1 LGHDT and CDR2 YNNKEL (reference sequence). The trim removed 6 bases at V and 2 bases at J, leaving 5 bases unmatched. CDR3 length: 16 amino acids.

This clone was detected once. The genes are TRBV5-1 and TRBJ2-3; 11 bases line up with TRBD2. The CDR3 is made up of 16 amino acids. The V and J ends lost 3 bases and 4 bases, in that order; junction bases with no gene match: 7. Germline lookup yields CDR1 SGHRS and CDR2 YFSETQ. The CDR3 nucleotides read TGCGCCAGCAGCTCCTCTATAGCGGGGGGGGCAGATACGCAGTATTTT. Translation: CASSSSIAGGADTQYF.

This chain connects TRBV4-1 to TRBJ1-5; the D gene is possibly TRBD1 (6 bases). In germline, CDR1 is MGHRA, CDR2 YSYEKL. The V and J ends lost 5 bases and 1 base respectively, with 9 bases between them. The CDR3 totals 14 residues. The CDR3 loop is CASSKDRSNQPQHF. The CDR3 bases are TGCGCCAGCAGCAAGGACAGAAGCAATCAGCCCCAGCATTTT.

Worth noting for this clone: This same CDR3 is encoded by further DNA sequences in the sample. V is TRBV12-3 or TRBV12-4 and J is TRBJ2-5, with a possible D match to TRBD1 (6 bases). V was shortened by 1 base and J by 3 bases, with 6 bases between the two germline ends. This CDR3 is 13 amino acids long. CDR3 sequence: CASSLGDKETQYF. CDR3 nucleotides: TGTGCCAGCAGTTTAGGGGACAAAGAGACCCAGTACTTC.

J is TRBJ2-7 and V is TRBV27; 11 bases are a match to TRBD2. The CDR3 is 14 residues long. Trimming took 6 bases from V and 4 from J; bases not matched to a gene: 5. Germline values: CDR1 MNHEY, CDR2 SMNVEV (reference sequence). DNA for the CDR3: TGTGCCAGCAGGTCCCTAGCGGGAGGTTACGAGCAGTACTTC. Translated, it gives CASRSLAGGYEQYF.

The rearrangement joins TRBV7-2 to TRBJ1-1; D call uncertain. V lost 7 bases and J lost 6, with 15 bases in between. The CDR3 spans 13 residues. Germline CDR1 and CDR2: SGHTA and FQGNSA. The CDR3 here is CASTLIGESEAFF. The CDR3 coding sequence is TGTGCCAGCACCCTAATTGGAGAGTCTGAAGCTTTCTTT.

The CDR3 spells CAWSPGTGRGGELFF. CDR3 coding DNA: TGTGCCTGGAGCCCAGGGACAGGGCGGGGCGGGGAGCTGTTTTTT. The rearrangement uses TRBV30 and TRBJ2-2; 9 bases are shared with TRBD1. Trimming took 3 bases from V and 7 from J; bases not matched to a gene: 9. The CDR3 is 15 amino acids. Germline values: CDR1 GTSNPN, CDR2 SVGIG (reference sequence).

CDR3 nucleotides: TGTGCCAGCAGTGGGGGGGGATTTTCAGGATCCCCCTACGAGCAGTACTTC. It translates to CASSGGGFSGSPYEQYF. This chain links TRBV6-1 with TRBJ2-7; 7 bases align to TRBD2. Germline-derived CDR1 and CDR2 are MNHNS and SASEGT. Trimming removed 4 bases from V and 2 bases from J; junction bases left unmatched: 14. CDR3 size: 17 residues.

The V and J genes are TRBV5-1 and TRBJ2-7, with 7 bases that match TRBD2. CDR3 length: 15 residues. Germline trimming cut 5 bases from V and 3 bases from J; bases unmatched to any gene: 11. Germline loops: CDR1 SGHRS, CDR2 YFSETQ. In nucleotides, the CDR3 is TGCGCCAGCAGACCGAGCGGGACCAGCTTCTACGAGCAGTACTTC. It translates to CASRPSGTSFYEQYF.

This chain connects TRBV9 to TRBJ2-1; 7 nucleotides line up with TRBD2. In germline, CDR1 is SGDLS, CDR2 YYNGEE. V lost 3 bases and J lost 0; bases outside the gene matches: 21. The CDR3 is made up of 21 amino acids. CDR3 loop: CASSARGSRLAEESSYNEQFF. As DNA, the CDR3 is TGTGCCAGCAGCGCAAGGGGTTCGAGGCTAGCGGAGGAGAGCTCCTACAATGAGCAGTTCTTC.

CDR3 region: CASRKAGGPHNEQFF. The DNA of the CDR3 is TGTGCCAGCCGGAAGGCGGGAGGGCCCCACAATGAGCAGTTCTTC. The J gene is TRBJ2-1, the V gene TRBV19; 9 bases are a match to TRBD2. Germline V gives CDR1 LNHDA, CDR2 SQIVND (reference sequence). The CDR3 length is 15 residues. Trimming at V came to 9 bases and at J to 5 bases, leaving 11 bases not matched to a gene.

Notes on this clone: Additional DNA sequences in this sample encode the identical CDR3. The CDR3 sequence: CASSTQGGTEAFF. The CDR3 DNA is TGTGCCAGTAGTACTCAGGGGGGCACTGAAGCTTTCTTT. This chain joins TRBV19 and TRBJ1-1; 7 bases are a match to TRBD1. Losses at the gene ends were 4 bases for V and 4 bases for J; bases not matched to a gene: 3. The CDR3 extends over 13 amino acids. Germline V gene sequence: CDR1 LNHDA, CDR2 SQIVND (reference sequence).

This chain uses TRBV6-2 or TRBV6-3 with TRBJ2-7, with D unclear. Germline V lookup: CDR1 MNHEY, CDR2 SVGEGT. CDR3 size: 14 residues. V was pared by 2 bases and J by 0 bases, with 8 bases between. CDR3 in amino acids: CASSYPPGSYEQYF. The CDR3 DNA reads TGTGCCAGCAGTTACCCCCCGGGCTCCTACGAGCAGTACTTC.

This chain's CDR3 is CASSLLAGGLNNEQFF. CDR3 sequence (DNA): TGTGCCAGCAGTTTACTAGCGGGAGGCCTAAACAATGAGCAGTTCTTC. The chain carries TRBV27 and TRBJ2-1, with 11 bases lining up with TRBD2. J gave up 5 bases and V 2 bases, and 5 bases lay outside the gene matches. This CDR3 spans 16 amino acids. CDR1 MNHEY and CDR2 SMNVEV come from the germline V gene (reference sequence).

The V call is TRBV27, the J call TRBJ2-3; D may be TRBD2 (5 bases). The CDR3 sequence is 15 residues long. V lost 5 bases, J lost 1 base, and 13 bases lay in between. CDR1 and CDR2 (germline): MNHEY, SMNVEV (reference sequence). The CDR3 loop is CASSPGTFGTDTQYF. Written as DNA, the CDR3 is TGTGCCAGCAGTCCGGGAACTTTTGGCACAGATACGCAGTATTTT.